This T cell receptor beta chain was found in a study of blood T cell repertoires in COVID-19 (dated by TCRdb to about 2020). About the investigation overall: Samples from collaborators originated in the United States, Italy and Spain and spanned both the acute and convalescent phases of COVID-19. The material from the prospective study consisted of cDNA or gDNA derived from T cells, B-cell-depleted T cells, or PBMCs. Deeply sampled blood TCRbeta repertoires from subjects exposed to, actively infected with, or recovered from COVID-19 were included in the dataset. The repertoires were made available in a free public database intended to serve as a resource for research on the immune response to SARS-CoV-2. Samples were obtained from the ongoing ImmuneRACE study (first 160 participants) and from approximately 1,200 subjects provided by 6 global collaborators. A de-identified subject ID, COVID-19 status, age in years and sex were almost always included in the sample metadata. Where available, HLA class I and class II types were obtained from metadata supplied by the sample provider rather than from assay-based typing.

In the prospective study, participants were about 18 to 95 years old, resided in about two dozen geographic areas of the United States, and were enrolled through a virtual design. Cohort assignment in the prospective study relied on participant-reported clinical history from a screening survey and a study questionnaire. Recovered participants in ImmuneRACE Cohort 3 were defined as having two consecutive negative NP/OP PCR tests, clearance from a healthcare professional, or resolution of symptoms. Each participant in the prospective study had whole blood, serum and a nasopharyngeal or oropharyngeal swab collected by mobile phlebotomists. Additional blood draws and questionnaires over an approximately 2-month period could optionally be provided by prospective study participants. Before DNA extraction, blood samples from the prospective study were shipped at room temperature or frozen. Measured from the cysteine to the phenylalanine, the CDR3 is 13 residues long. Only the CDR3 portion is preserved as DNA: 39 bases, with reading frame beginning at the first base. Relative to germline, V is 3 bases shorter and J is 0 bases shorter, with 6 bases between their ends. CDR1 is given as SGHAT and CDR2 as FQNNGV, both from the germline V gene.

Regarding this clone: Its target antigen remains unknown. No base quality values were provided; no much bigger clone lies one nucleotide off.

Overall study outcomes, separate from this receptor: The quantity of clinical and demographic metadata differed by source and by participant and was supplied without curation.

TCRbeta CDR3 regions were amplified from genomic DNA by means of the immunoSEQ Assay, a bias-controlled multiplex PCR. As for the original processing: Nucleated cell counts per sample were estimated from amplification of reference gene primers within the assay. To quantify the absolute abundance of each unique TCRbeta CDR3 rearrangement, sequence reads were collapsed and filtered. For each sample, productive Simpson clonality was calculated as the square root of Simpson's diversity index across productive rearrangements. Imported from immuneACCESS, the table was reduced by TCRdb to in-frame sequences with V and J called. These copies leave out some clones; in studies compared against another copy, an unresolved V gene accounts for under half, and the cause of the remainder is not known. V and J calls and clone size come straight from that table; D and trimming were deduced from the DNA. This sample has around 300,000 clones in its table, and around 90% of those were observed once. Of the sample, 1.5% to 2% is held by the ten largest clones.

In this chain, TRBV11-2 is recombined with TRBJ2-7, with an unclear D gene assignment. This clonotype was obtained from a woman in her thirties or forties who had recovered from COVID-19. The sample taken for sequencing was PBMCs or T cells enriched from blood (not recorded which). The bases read TGTGCCAGCAGCTTGCGGTTCTCCTACGAGCAGTACTTC. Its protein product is CASSLRFSYEQYF.